Given below is one T cell receptor beta chain in context. The antigen is not known. These data originate in a study of prognosis after radiotherapy for stage I lung cancer. Study-wide background: Patients received 3 to 5 SBRT fractions with a biologically effective dose of at least 100 Gy.

The authors amplified TCR beta CDR3 from genomic DNA using two-round multiplex PCR. Primers (each specific to one TRBV or TRBJ gene) were used in first-round PCR. TCRdb redid the calling of the multiplex PCR reads with MiXCR, one entry per CDR3 protein. This table has around 25,000 distinct CDR3 sequences, around 36% appearing once. The germline V gene has CDR1 SGHTA and CDR2 FQGNSA. The CDR3 has 16 residues. The V segment lost 3 bases and the J segment 0 bases; nucleotides outside the gene matches: 8. Findings and caveats of the study: Usage of TRBV and TRBJ genes reportedly differed between metastatic and non-metastatic patients.

The specimen was PBMCs, collected before or after stereotactic body radiation therapy (not recorded which). The V call is TRBV7-2, the J call TRBJ2-7; 7 nucleotides line up with TRBD2. The TCR originated in a donor of 50 years or more with non-small cell lung cancer. Written as DNA, the CDR3 is TGTGCCAGCAGCTTTATGAGTAGCGGGTCCTCCTACGAGCAGTACTTC. Amino acid sequence: CASSFMSSGSSYEQYF.